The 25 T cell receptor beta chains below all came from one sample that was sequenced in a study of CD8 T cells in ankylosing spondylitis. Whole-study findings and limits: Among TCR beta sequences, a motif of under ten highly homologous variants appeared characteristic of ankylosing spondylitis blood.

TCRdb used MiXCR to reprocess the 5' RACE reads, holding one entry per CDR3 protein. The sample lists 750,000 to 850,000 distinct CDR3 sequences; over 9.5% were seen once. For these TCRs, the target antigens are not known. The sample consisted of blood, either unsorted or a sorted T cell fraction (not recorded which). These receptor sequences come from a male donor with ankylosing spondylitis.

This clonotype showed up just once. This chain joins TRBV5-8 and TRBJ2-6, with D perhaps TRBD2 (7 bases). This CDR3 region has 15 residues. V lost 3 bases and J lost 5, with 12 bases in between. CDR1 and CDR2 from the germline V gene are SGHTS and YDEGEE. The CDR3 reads CASSSPGGWANVLTF. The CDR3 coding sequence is TGTGCCAGCAGCTCCCCGGGGGGCTGGGCCAACGTCCTGACTTTC.

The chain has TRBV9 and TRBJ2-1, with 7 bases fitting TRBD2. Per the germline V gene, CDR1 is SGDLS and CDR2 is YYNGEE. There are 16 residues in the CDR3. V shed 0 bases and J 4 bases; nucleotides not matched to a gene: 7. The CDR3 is CASSVDVLAVYNEQFF. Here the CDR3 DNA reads TGTGCCAGCAGCGTAGATGTTCTAGCGGTATACAATGAGCAGTTCTTC.

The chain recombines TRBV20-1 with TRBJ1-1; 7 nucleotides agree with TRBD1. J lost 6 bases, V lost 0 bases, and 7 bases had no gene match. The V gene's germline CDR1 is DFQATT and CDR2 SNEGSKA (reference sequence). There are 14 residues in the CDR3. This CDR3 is CSARDYRGFPEAFF. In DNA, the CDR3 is TGCAGTGCTAGAGATTACAGGGGCTTTCCTGAAGCTTTCTTT.

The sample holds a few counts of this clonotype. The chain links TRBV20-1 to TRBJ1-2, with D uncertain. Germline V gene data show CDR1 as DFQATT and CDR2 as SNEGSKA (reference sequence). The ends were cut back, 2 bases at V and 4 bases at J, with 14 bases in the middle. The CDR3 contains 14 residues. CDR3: CSARKFTLGYGYTF. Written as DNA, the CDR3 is TGCAGTGCTAGAAAGTTTACACTCGGCTATGGCTACACCTTC.

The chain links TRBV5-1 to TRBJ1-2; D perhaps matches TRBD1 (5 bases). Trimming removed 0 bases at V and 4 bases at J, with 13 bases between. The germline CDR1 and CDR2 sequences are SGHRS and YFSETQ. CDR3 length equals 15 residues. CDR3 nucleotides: TGCGCCAGCAGCTTGGCGGGGGATTTTGGCTATGGCTACACCTTC. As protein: CASSLAGDFGYGYTF.

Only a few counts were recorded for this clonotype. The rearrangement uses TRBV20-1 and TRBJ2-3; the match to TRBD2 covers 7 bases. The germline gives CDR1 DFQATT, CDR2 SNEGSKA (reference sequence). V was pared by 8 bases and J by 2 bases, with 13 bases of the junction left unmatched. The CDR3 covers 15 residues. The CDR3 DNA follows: TGCAGTCCCCAGAGGGGAGCGGGGCCCACAGATACGCAGTATTTT. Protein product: CSPQRGAGPTDTQYF.

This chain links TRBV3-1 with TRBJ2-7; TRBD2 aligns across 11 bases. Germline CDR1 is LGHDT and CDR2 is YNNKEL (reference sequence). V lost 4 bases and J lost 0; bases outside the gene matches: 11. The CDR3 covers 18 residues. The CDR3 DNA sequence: TGTGCCAGCAGCCCCAGGATAGCGGGAGGGCTTATCTCCTACGAGCAGTACTTC. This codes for CASSPRIAGGLISYEQYF.

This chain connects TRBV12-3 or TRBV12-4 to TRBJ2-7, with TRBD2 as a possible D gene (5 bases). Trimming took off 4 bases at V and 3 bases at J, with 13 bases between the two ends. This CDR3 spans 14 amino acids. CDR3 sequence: CASSYLAANYEQYF. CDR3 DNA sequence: TGTGCCAGCAGTTATCTAGCCGCGAACTACGAGCAGTACTTC.

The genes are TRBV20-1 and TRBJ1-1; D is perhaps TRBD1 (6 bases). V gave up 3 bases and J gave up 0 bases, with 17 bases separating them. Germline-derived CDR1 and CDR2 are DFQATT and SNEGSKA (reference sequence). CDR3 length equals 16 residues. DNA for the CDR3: TGCAGTGCTAGGGGGGGGCGTCAAGGTGTGAACACTGAAGCTTTCTTT. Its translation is CSARGGRQGVNTEAFF.

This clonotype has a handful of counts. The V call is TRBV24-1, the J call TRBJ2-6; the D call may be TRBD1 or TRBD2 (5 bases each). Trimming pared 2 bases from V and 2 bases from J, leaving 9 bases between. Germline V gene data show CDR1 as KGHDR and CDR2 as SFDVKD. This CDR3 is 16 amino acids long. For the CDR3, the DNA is TGTGCCACCAGTGATTCGAGGGGCACTGGGGCCAACGTCCTGACTTTC. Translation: CATSDSRGTGANVLTF.

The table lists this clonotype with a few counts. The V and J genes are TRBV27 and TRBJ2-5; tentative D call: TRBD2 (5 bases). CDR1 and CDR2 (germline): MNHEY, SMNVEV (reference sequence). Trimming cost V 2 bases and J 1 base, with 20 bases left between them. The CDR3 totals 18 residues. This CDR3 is CASSLRGRSEESQETQYF. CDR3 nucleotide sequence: TGTGCCAGCAGTTTACGGGGAAGGAGCGAGGAAAGCCAAGAGACCCAGTACTTC.

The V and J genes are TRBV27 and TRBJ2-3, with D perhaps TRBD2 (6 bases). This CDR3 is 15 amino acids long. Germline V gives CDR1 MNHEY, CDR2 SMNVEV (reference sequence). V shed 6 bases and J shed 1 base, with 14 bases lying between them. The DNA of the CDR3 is TGTGCCAGCAGATCACGGGGGAAGGGCACAGATACGCAGTATTTT. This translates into CASRSRGKGTDTQYF.

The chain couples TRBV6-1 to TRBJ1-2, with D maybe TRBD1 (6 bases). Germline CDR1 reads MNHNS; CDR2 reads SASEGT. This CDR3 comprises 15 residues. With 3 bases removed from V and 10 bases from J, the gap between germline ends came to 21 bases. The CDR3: CASSDGGGRIMLYTF. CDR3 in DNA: TGTGCCAGCAGTGATGGGGGGGGGCGAATAATGCTCTACACCTTC.

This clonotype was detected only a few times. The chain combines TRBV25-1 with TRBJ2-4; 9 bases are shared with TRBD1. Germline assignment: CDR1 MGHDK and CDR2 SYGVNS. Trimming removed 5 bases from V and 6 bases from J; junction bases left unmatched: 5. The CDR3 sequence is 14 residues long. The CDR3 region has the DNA TGTGCCAGCAGTCACCCGGGACAGGGAAACATTCAGTACTTC. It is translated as CASSHPGQGNIQYF.

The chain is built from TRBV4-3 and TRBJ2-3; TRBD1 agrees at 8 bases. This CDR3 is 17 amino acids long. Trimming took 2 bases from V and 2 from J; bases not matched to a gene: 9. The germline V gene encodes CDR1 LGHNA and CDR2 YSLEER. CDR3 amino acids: CASSQNRDRPFTDTQYF. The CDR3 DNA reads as TGCGCCAGCAGCCAAAACCGGGACAGGCCTTTCACAGATACGCAGTATTTT.

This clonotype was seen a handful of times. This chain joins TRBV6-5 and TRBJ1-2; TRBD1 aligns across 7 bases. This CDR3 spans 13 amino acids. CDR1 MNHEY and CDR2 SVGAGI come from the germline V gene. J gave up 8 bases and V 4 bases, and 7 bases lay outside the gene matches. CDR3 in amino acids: CASSSFTGVGYTF. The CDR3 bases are TGTGCCAGCAGTTCCTTCACAGGGGTCGGCTACACCTTC.

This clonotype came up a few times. Written as DNA, the CDR3 is TGTGCCAGCAGTTTGTGGCAGGAGGGCTATGGCTACACCTTC. It yields the protein CASSLWQEGYGYTF. The chain recombines TRBV28 with TRBJ1-2; D is unclear. Trimming left V 3 bases short and J 4 bases short, with 12 bases between. The CDR3 runs to 14 residues. Looked up from germline, CDR1 is MDHEN and CDR2 is SYDVKM.

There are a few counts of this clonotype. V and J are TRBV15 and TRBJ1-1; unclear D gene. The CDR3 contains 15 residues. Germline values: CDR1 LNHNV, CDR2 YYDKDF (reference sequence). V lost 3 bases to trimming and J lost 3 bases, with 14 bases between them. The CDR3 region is CATSSQRVKYTEAFF. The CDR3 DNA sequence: TGTGCCACCAGCAGTCAACGGGTGAAGTACACTGAAGCTTTCTTT. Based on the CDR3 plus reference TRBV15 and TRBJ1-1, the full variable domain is DAMVIQNPRYQVTQFGKPVTLSCSQTLNHNVMYWYQQKSSQAPKLLFHYYDKDFNNEADTPDNFQSRRPNTSFCFLDIRSPGLGDTAMYLCATSSQRVKYTEAFFGQGTRLTVV.

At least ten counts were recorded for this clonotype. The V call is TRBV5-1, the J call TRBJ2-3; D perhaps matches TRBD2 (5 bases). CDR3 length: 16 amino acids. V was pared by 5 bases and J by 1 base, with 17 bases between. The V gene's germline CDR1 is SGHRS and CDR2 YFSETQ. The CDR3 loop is CASRGAARSGTDTQYF. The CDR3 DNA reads TGCGCCAGCAGAGGAGCGGCCCGAAGTGGCACAGATACGCAGTATTTT.

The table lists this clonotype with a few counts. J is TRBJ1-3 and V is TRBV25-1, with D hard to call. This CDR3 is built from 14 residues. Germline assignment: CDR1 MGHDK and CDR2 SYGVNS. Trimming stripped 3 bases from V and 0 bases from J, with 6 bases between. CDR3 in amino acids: CASSEGISGNTIYF. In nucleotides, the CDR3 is TGTGCCAGCAGTGAGGGGATCTCTGGAAACACCATATATTTT.

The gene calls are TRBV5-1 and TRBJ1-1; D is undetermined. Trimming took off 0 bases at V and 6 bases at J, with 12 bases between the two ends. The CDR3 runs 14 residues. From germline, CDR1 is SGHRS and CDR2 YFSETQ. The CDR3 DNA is TGCGCCAGCAGCTTGGAACGTACGGGTCCTGAAGCTTTCTTT. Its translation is CASSLERTGPEAFF.

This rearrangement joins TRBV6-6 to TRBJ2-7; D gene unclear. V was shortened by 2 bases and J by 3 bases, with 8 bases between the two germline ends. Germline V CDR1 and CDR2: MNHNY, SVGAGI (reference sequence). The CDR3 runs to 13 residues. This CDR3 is CASSYDVHYEQYF. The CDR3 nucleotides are TGTGCCAGCAGTTACGACGTTCACTACGAGCAGTACTTC.

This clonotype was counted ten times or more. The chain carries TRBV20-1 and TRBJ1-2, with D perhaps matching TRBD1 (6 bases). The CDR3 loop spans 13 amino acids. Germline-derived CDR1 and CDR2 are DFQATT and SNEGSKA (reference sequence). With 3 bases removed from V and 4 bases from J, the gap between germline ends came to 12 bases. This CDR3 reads CSASPQGLYGYTF. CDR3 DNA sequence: TGCAGTGCTAGCCCACAGGGTCTCTATGGCTACACCTTC.

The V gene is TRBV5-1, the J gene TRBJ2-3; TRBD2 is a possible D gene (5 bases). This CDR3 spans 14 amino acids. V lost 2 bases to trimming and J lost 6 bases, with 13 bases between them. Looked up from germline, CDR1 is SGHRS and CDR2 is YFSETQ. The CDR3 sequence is CASSFGVRGDTQYF. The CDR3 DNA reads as TGCGCCAGCAGCTTTGGTGTAAGAGGGGATACGCAGTATTTT.

The DNA for the CDR3 is TGTGCCACCAGCTTCGGCTCTGGGGCCAACGTCCTGACTTTC. It yields the protein CATSFGSGANVLTF. The V and J genes are TRBV15 and TRBJ2-6; no reliable D call. CDR1 LNHNV and CDR2 YYDKDF come from the germline V gene (reference sequence). The ends were cut back, 5 bases at V and 0 bases at J, with 5 bases in the middle. This CDR3 spans 14 amino acids. The entire variable domain, with the rest obtained from reference TRBV15 and TRBJ2-6, is as follows: DAMVIQNPRYQVTQFGKPVTLSCSQTLNHNVMYWYQQKSSQAPKLLFHYYDKDFNNEADTPDNFQSRRPNTSFCFLDIRSPGLGDTAMYLCATSFGSGANVLTFGAGSRLTVL.